This T cell receptor beta chain was retrieved from a study of shared clonotypes between healthy human individuals. Genomic DNA of each subset was evenly split across several immunoSEQ plates. Sequencing used immunoSEQ multiplex PCR; TCRdb keeps in-frame clones, though not all of them. The sample yields roughly 2.4 million clones, more than 90% seen once. V shed 4 bases and J shed 8 bases, with 14 bases lying between them. CDR1 is MNHNS, CDR2 SASEGT, per germline. The CDR3 loop spans 13 amino acids. The chain joins TRBV6-1 to TRBJ1-2, with D possibly being TRBD1 (6 bases). The source of this sequence is a man between 18 and 35 years old in good health. Sequenced material: naive CD4+ T cells sorted from blood. Subset indicated: CD45RA+ positively selected. The CDR3 bases are TGTGCCAGCAGTGTAGGACAGCCCACGGGCTACACCTTC. Its translation: CASSVGQPTGYTF.